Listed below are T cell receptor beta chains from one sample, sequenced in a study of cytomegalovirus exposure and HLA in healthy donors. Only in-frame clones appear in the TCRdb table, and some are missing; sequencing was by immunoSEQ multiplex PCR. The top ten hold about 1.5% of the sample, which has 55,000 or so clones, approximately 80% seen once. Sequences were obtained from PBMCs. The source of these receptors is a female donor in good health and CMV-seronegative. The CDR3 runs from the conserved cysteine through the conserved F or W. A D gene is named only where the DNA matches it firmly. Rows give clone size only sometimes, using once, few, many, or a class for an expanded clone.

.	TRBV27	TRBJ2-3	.	CASSTFTDTQYF	TGTGCCAGCAGTACTTTCACAGATACGCAGTATTTT
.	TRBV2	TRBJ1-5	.	CASSEAHGAADQPQHF	TGTGCCAGCAGTGAAGCTCATGGGGCAGCCGATCAGCCCCAGCATTTT
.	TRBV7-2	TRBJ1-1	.	CATNLKRNTEAFF	TGTGCCACTAATTTAAAGCGGAACACTGAAGCTTTCTTT
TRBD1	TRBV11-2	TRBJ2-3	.	CASSTGQGITDTQYF	TGTGCCAGCAGCACGGGACAGGGGATCACAGATACGCAGTATTTT
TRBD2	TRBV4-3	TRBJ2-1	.	CASSQGQAGGNEQFF	TGCGCCAGCAGCCAAGGGCAAGCGGGGGGAAATGAGCAGTTCTTC
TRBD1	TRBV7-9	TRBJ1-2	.	CASSNPTGPLGYGYTF	TGTGCCAGCAGCAATCCGACAGGGCCCCTTGGCTATGGCTACACCTTC
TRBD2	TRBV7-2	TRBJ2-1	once	CASSLQRGSIFNEQFF	TGTGCCAGCAGCTTACAGCGGGGCTCGATATTCAATGAGCAGTTCTTC
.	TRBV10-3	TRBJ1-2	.	CAISPPEMAGYTF	TGTGCCATCAGCCCCCCGGAGATGGCCGGCTACACCTTC
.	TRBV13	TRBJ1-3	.	CASSYTGGSGNTIYF	TGTGCCAGCAGCTATACGGGAGGCTCTGGAAACACCATATATTTT
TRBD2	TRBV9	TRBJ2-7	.	CASSPGLAGTREYF	TGTGCCAGCAGCCCGGGACTAGCGGGGACCAGAGAGTACTTC
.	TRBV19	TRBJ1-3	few	CASSQYRGNTIYF	TGTGCCAGTAGCCAGTATCGCGGAAACACCATATATTTT
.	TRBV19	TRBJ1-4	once	CASSVWTASNEKLFF	TGTGCCAGTAGTGTTTGGACAGCTTCGAATGAAAAACTGTTTTTT
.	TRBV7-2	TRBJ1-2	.	CASSGAQDSYGYTF	TGTGCCAGCAGCGGGGCGCAGGATTCCTATGGCTACACCTTC
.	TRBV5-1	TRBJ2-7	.	CASSPGVRYEQYF	TGCGCCAGCAGCCCAGGGGTAAGGTACGAGCAGTACTTC
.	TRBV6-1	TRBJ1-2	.	CASSENRNYGYTF	TGTGCCAGCAGTGAGAACAGGAACTATGGCTACACCTTC
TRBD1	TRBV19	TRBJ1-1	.	CAAGGLEAFF	TGTGCCGCAGGGGGCCTTGAAGCTTTCTTT
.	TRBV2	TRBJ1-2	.	CASSELASFGYTF	TGTGCCAGCAGTGAGTTGGCCTCTTTTGGCTACACCTTC